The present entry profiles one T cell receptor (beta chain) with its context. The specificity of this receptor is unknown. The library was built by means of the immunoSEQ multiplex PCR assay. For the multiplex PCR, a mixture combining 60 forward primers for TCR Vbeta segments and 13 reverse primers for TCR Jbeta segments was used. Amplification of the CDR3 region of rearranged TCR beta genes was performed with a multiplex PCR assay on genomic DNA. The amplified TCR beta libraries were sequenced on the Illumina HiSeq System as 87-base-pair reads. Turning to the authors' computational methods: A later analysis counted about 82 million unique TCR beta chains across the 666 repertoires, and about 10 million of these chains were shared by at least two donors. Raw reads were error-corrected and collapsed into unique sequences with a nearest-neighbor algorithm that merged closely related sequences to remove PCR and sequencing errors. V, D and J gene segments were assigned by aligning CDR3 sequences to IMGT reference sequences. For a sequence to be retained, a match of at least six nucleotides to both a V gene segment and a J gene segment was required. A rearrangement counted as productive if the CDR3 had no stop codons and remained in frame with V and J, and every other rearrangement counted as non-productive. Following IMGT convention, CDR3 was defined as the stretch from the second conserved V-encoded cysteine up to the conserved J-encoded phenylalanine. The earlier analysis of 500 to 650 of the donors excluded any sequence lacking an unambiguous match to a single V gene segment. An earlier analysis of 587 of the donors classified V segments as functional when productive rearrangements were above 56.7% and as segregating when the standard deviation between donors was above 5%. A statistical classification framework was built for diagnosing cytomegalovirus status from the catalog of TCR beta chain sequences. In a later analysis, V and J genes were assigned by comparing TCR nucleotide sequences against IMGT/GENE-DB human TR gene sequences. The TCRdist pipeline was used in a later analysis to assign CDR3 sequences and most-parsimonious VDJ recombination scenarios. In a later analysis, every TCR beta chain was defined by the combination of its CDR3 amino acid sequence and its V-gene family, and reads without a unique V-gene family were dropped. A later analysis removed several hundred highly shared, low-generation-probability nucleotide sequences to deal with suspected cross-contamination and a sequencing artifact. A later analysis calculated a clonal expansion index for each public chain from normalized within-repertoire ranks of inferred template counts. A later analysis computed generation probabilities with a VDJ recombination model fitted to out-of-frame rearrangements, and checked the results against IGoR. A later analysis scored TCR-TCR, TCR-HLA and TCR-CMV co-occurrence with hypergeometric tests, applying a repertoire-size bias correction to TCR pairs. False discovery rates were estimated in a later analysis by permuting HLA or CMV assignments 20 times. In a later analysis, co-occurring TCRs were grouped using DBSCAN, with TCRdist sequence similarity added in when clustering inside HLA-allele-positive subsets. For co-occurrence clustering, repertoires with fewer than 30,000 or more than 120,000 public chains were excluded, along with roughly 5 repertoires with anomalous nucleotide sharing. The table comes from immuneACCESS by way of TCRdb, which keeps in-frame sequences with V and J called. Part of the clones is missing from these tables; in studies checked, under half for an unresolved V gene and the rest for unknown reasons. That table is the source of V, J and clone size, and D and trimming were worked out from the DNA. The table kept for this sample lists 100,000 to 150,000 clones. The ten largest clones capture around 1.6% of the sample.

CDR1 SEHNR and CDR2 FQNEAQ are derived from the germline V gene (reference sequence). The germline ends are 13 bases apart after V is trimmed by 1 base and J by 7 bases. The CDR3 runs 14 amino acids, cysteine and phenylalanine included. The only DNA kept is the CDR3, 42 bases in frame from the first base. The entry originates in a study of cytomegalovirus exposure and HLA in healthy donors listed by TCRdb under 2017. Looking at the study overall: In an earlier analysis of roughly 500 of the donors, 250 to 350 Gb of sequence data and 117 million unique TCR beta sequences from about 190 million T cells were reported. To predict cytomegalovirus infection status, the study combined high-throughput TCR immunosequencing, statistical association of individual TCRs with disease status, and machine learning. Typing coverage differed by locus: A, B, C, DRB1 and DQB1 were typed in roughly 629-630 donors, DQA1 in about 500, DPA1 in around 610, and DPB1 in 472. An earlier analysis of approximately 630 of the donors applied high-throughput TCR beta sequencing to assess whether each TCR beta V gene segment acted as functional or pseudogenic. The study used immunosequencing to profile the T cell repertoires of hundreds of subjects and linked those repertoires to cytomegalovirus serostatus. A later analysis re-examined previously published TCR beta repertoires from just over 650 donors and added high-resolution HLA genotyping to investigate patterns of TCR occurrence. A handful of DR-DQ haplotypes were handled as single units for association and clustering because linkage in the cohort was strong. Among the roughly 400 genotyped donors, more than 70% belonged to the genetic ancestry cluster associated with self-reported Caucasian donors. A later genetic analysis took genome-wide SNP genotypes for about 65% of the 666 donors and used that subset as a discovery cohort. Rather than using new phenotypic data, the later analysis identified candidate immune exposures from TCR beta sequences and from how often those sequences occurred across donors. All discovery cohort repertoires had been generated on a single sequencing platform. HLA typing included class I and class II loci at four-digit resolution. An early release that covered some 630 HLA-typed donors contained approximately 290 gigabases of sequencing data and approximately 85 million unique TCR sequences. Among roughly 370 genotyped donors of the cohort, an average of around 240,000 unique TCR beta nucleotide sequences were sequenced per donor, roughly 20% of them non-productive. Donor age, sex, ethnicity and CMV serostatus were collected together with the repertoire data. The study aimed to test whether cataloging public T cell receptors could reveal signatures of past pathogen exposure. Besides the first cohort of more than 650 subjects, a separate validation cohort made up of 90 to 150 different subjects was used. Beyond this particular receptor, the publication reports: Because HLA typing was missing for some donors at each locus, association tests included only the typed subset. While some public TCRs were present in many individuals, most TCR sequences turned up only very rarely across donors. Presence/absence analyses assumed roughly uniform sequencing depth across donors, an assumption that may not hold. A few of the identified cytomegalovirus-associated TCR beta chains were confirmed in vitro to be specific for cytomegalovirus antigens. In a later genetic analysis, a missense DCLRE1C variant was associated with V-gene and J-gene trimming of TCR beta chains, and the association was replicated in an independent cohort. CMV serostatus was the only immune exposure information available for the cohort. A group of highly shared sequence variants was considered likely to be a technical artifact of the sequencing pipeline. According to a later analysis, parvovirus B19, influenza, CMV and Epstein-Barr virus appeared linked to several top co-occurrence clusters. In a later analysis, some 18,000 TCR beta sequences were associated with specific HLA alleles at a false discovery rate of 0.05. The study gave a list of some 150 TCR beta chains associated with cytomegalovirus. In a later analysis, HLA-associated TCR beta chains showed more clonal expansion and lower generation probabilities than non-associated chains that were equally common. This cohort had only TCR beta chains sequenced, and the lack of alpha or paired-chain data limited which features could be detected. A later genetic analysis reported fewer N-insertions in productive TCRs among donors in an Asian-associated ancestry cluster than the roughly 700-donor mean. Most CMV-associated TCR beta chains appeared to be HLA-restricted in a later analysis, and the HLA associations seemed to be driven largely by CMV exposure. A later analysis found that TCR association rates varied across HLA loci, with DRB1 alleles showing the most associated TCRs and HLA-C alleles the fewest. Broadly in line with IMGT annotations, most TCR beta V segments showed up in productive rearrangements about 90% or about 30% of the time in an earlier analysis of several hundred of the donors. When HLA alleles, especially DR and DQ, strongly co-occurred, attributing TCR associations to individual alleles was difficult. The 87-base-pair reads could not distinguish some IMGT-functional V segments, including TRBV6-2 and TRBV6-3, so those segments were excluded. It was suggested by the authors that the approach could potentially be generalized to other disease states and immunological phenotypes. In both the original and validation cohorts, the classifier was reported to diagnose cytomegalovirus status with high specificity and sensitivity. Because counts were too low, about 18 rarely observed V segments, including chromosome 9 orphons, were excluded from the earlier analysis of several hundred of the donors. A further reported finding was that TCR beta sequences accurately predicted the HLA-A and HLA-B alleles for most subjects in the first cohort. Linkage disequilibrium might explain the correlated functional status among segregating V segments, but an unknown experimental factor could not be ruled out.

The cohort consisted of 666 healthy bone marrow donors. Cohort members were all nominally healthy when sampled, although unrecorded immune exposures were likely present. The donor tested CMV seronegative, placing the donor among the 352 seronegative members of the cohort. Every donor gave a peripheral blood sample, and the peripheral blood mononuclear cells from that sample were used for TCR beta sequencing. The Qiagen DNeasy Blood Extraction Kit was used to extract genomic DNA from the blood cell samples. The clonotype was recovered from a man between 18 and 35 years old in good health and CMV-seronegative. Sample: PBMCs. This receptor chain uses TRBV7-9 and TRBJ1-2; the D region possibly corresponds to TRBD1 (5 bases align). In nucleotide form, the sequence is TGTGCCAGCAGCTTAGGGGACTTGGGAGGTGGCTACACCTTC. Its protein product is CASSLGDLGGGYTF. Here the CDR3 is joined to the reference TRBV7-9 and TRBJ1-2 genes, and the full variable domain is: DTGVSQNPRHKITKRGQNVTFRCDPISEHNRLYWYRQTLGQGPEFLTYFQNEAQLEKSRLLSDRFSAERPKGSFSTLEIQRTEQGDSAMYLCASSLGDLGGGYTFGSGTRLTVV.